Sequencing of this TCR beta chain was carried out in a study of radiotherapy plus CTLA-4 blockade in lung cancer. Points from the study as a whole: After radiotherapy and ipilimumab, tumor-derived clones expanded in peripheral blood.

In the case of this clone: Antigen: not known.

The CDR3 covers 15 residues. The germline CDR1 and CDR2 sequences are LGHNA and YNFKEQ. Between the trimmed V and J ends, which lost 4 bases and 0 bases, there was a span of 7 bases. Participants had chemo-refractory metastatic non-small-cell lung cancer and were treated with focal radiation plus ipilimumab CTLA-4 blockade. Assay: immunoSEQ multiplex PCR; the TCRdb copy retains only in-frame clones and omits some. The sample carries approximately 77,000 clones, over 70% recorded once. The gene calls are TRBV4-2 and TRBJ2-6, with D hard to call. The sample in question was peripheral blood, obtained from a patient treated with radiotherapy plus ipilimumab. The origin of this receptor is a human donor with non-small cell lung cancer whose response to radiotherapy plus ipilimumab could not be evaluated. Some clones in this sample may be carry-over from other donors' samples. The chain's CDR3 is CASSLDFSGANVLTF. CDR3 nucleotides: TGTGCCAGCAGCCTAGACTTCTCTGGGGCCAACGTCCTGACTTTC.